Following are 20 T cell receptor beta chains from one sample sequenced in a study of human T cells and chemical hapten exposure. TCRdb recomputed calls from the RACE reads with MiXCR, one row per CDR3 protein. This sample has some 53,000 distinct CDR3 sequences; roughly 9.6% occur once, and the top ten carry approximately 1.8%. The time point here: patch test 1, 2 weeks after DPC sensitization. Specified treatment: therapeutic diphenylcyclopropenone sensitization with weekly scalp DPC. The template was total RNA from unfractionated whole blood. Sequenced here: whole blood, sampled in connection with sensitization to the hapten diphenylcyclopropenone (DPC). Receptor source: a woman between 40 and 55 years old with alopecia areata. Some clones in this sample may be carry-over from other donors' samples.

This clonotype came up many times. The chain joins TRBV12-3 or TRBV12-4 to TRBJ2-6; no definite D call. Trimming took 8 bases from V and 3 from J, leaving 14 bases between them. This CDR3 is 15 amino acids long. CDR3 sequence: CASGRPAVGANVLTF. The CDR3 DNA is TGTGCCAGCGGGCGGCCCGCAGTTGGGGCCAACGTCCTGACTTTC.

The rearrangement joins TRBV18 to TRBJ2-7; D gene uncertain. There are 12 residues in the CDR3. In germline, CDR1 is KGHSH, CDR2 LQKENI. V was pared by 6 bases and J by 0 bases, with 6 bases between. The CDR3 sequence: CASSGTSYEQYF. The CDR3 DNA reads TGTGCCAGCTCCGGTACCTCCTACGAGCAGTACTTC.

At least ten counts were recorded for this clonotype. The V and J genes are TRBV7-2 and TRBJ2-5; a weak D match, TRBD2 (5 bases). The CDR3 contains 13 residues. CDR1 is SGHTA and CDR2 is FQGNSA in the germline V gene. Trimming left V 7 bases short and J 7 bases short, with 16 bases between. In nucleotides, the CDR3 is TGTGCCAGCACCACTTACCTCGAGGGGACCCAGTACTTC. Its translation is CASTTYLEGTQYF.

This clonotype has only a few counts. The chain combines TRBV13 with TRBJ2-7; 9 bases fit TRBD1. CDR3 length equals 14 residues. J was trimmed by 2 bases and V by 4 bases; bases with no gene match: 3. The germline V gene encodes CDR1 PRHDT and CDR2 FYEKMQ (reference sequence). CDR3 in amino acids: CASSYRDRAYEQYF. CDR3 nucleotide sequence: TGTGCCAGCAGCTACCGGGACAGGGCCTACGAGCAGTACTTC.

There are many counts of this clonotype. V usage is TRBV4-1 and J usage is TRBJ2-7, with D possibly matching TRBD2 (7 bases). This CDR3 is built from 15 residues. Germline V gives CDR1 MGHRA, CDR2 YSYEKL. V lost 4 bases, J lost 6 bases, and 19 bases lay in between. For the CDR3, the DNA is TGCGCCAGCAGCCGTGGACTAGAGGGGGAGAGCGAGCAGTACTTC. Its translation is CASSRGLEGESEQYF.

This clonotype showed up just a few times. The V and J genes are TRBV23-1 and TRBJ1-4, with D maybe TRBD1 (5 bases). TRBV23-1 is flagged as an ORF with uncertain function. V lost 2 bases and J lost 0, with 13 bases in between. CDR3 length: 17 amino acids. The CDR3 DNA reads TGCGCCAGCAGTCAACTCCAGGGTTCAGCAACTAATGAAAAACTGTTTTTT. Its protein is CASSQLQGSATNEKLFF.

This clonotype has only a few counts. This chain links TRBV14 with TRBJ2-5, with D possibly matching TRBD2 (5 bases). V lost 3 bases to trimming and J lost 5 bases, with 16 bases between them. The CDR3 extends over 15 amino acids. Per germline, CDR1 SGHDN and CDR2 FVKESK. The CDR3 sequence is CASSQDSPRAETQYF. Written as DNA, the CDR3 is TGTGCCAGCAGCCAGGATAGCCCGCGGGCGGAGACCCAGTACTTC.

The chain couples TRBV12-3 or TRBV12-4 to TRBJ2-3; D remains unclear. Trimming removed 3 bases at V and 0 bases at J, with 7 bases between. This CDR3 region has 14 residues. CDR3 residues: CASSFFTSTDTQYF. The DNA for the CDR3 is TGTGCCAGCAGTTTCTTCACTAGCACAGATACGCAGTATTTT.

This clonotype has more than one count but fewer than ten. The chain uses TRBV7-8 and TRBJ2-2; no firm D call. With 1 base removed from V and 4 bases from J, the gap between germline ends came to 7 bases. This CDR3 spans 14 amino acids. Germline CDR1 reads SGHVS; CDR2 reads FQNEAQ. The CDR3 loop is CASSLGLGTGELFF. CDR3 DNA sequence: TGTGCCAGCAGCTTAGGGTTGGGCACCGGGGAGCTGTTTTTT.

This clonotype was seen a few times. The chain recombines TRBV5-5 with TRBJ2-1; tentatively, D is TRBD2 (6 bases). Germline loops: CDR1 SGHKS, CDR2 YYEKEE (reference sequence). The CDR3 loop spans 14 amino acids. The germline V and J ends were trimmed by 5 bases and 10 bases, with 19 bases remaining between them. This CDR3 reads CASRDDGTPGEQFF. CDR3 sequence (DNA): TGTGCCAGCAGGGATGATGGGACTCCCGGGGAGCAGTTCTTC.

This clonotype was picked up many times. V usage is TRBV10-3 and J usage is TRBJ2-2; D call uncertain. This CDR3 spans 16 amino acids. V was cut by 0 bases and J by 4 bases, with 12 bases left in between. Germline V gives CDR1 ENHRY, CDR2 SYGVKD. The DNA of the CDR3 is TGTGCCATCAGTGAGTCGAGCTACAGAGTCACCGGGGAGCTGTTTTTT. It codes for CAISESSYRVTGELFF.

In this sample, this clonotype turned up many times. The J gene is TRBJ1-5, the V gene TRBV20-1; maybe TRBD1 (5 bases). V lost 6 bases and J lost 6, with 21 bases in between. The CDR3 totals 15 residues. Germline V gives CDR1 DFQATT, CDR2 SNEGSKA (reference sequence). CDR3 DNA: TGCAGTGCGACTCAAGGGGCAGCGAGAGTTCAGCCCCAGCATTTT. This translates into CSATQGAARVQPQHF.

As regards this clonotype: Compared with germline, one end of the junction differs, possibly owing to a read error. This rearrangement joins TRBV6-6 to TRBJ2-7; 8 nucleotides agree with TRBD1. This CDR3 region has 13 residues. CDR1 is MNHNY and CDR2 is SVGAGI in the germline V gene (reference sequence). In DNA form, the CDR3 reads TGTGCCAGCAGTCCCGGACAGGGAAGGAAACCCCTCTTC. The encoded protein is CASSPGQGRKPLF.

This clonotype appeared a few times. The chain employs TRBV23-1 and TRBJ2-3; D is perhaps TRBD2 (5 bases). TRBV23-1 belongs to the ORF category, with a function that is uncertain. The CDR3 consists of 17 residues. The V and J ends lost 0 bases and 1 base respectively, with 14 bases between them. CDR3 residues: CASSQSGGVDRTDTQYF. Written as DNA, the CDR3 is TGCGCCAGCAGTCAATCAGGAGGAGTCGACCGCACAGATACGCAGTATTTT.

This clonotype was seen a handful of times. J is TRBJ1-5 and V is TRBV20-1, with D hard to call. There are 14 residues in the CDR3. Germline assignment: CDR1 DFQATT and CDR2 SNEGSKA (reference sequence). The V and J ends lost 0 bases and 0 bases respectively, with 6 bases between them. The CDR3 loop is CSARERHSNQPQHF. DNA of the CDR3: TGCAGTGCTAGAGAGAGACATAGCAATCAGCCCCAGCATTTT.

The chain employs TRBV12-3 or TRBV12-4 and TRBJ2-3; 11 nucleotides line up with TRBD1. With 4 bases clipped from V and 5 bases from J, the junction kept 2 bases outside the gene matches. The CDR3 is 14 residues long. The CDR3 region has the DNA TGTGCCAGCAGTTCGGGACAGGGGGTAGATACGCAGTATTTT. Its translation is CASSSGQGVDTQYF.

As regards this clonotype: A junction end diverges from the germline sequence, so it may reflect a read error. This chain uses TRBV12-3 or TRBV12-4 with TRBJ1-5; no clear D. The CDR3 consists of 18 residues. This CDR3 is CASTLPLSGMSRNQPQHF. The CDR3 DNA reads TGTGCCAGCACTTTACCCCTCTCCGGGATGTCAAGGAATCAGCCCCAGCATTTT.

This sequence joins TRBV12-3 or TRBV12-4 and TRBJ2-1, with 7 bases fitting TRBD2. J gave up 5 bases and V 10 bases, and 8 bases lay outside the gene matches. The CDR3 has 13 amino acids. The CDR3 loop reads CATSSGIDNEQFF. DNA of the CDR3: TGTGCCACCTCGAGCGGGATCGACAATGAGCAGTTCTTC.

This clonotype is labeled as medium-sized (0.01 to 0.1%). The chain uses TRBV30 and TRBJ1-3; no definite D call. The V end was cut by 0 bases, the J end by 4 bases, with 7 bases between. The germline CDR1 and CDR2 sequences are GTSNPN and SVGIG (reference sequence). The CDR3 is 13 amino acids. The CDR3 sequence: CAWSVGSGNTIYF. In DNA, the CDR3 is TGTGCCTGGAGTGTAGGCAGCGGAAACACCATATATTTT. Variable domain in full (rest from reference TRBV30 and TRBJ1-3): SQTIHQWPATLVQPVGSPLSLECTVEGTSNPNLYWYRQAAGRGLQLLFYSVGIGQISSEVPQNLSASRPQDRQFILSSKKLLLSDSGFYLCAWSVGSGNTIYFGEGSWLTVV.

This clonotype has ten or more counts. This rearrangement joins TRBV7-2 to TRBJ1-2; the D is unclear. Germline CDR1 reads SGHTA; CDR2 reads FQGNSA. This CDR3 spans 14 amino acids. The V gene lost 1 base and the J gene lost 10 bases, with 16 bases spanning the gap. CDR3: CASSLERAGSSYTF. Written as DNA, the CDR3 is TGTGCCAGCAGCTTAGAGCGGGCAGGTTCATCCTACACCTTC.